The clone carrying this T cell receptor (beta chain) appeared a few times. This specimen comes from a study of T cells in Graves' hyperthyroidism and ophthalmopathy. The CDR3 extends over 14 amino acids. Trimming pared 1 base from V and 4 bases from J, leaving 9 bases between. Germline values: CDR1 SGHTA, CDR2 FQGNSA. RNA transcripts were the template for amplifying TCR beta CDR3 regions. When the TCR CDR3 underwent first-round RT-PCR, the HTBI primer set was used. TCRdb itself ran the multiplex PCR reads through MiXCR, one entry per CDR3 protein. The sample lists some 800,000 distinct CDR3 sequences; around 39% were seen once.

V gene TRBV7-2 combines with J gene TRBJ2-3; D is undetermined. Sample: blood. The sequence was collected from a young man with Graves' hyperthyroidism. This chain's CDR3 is CASSLDAAADTQYF. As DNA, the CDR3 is TGTGCCAGCAGCTTAGATGCTGCGGCAGATACGCAGTATTTT.